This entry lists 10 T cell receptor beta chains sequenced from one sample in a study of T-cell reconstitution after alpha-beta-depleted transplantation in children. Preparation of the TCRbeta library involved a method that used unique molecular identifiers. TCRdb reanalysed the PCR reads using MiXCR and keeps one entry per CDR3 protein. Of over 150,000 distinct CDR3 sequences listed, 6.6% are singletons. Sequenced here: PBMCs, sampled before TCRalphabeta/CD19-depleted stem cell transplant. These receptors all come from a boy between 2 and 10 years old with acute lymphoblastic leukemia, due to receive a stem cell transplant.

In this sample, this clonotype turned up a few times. The CDR3 DNA reads TGCAGTGCTAGTAGGCTAGCGGGAATAATGGGAGAGCAGTACTTC. Encoded protein: CSASRLAGIMGEQYF. V is TRBV20-1 and J is TRBJ2-7, with TRBD2 matching 9 bases. V dropped 3 bases and J dropped 7; count of bases not matched to a gene: 13. The CDR3 runs 15 residues. Per the germline V gene, CDR1 is DFQATT and CDR2 is SNEGSKA (reference sequence).

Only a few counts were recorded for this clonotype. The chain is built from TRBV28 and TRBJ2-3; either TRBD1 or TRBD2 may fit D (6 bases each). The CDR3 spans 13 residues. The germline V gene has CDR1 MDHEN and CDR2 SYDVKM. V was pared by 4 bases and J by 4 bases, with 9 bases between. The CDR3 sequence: CASSSRGADTQYF. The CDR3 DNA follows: TGTGCCAGCAGTTCTAGGGGGGCAGATACGCAGTATTTT.

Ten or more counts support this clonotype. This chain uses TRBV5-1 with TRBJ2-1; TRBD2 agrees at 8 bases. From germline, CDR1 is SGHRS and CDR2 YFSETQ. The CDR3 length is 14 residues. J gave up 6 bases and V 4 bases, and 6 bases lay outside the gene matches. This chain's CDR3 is CASSPGLGTNEQFF. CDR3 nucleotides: TGCGCCAGCAGCCCGGGACTAGGGACCAATGAGCAGTTCTTC.

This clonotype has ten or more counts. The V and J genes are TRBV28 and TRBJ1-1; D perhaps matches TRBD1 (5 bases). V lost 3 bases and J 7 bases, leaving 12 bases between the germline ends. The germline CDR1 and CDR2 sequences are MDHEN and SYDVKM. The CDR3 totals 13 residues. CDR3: CASSFPPGLEAFF. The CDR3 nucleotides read TGTGCCAGCAGTTTCCCACCGGGACTTGAAGCTTTCTTT.

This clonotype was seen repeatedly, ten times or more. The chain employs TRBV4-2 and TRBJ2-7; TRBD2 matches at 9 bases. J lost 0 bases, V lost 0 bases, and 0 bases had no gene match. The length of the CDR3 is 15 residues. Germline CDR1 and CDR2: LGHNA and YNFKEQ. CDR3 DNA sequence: TGTGCCAGCAGCCAAGAGCGGGGGGGCTCCTACGAGCAGTACTTC. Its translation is CASSQERGGSYEQYF.

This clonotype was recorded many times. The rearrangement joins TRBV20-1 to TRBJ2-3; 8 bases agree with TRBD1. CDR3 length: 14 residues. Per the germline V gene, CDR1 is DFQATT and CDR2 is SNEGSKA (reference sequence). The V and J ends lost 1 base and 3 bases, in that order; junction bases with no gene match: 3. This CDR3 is CSARGRTGTDTQYF. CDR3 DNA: TGCAGTGCTAGAGGACGGACAGGGACAGATACGCAGTATTTT.

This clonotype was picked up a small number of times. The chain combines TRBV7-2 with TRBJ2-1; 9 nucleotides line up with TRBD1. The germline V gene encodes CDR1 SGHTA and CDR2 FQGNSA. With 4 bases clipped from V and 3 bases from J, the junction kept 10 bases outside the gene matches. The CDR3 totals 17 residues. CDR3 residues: CASSSTGGLRLYNEQFF. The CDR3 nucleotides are TGTGCCAGCAGCTCCACAGGGGGCCTTAGACTCTACAATGAGCAGTTCTTC.

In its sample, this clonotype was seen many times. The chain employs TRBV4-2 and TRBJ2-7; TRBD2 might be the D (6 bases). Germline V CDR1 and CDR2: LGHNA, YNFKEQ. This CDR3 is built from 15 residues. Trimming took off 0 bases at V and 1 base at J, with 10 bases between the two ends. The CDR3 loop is CASSQEEGPSYEQYF. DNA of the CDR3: TGTGCCAGCAGCCAAGAGGAGGGTCCGTCCTACGAGCAGTACTTC.

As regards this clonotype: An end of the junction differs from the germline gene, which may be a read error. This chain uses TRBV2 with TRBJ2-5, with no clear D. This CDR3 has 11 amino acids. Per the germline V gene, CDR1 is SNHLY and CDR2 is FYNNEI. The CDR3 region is CASRAQGTQYF. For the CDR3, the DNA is TGTGCCAGCAGAGCCCAAGGGACCCAGTACTTC.

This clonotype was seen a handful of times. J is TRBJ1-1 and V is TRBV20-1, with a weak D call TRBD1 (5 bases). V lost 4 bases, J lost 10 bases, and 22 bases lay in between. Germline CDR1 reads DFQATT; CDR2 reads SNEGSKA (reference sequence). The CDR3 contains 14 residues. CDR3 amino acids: CSAMIRRGVGRAFF. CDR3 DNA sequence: TGCAGTGCTATGATTCGGAGGGGCGTGGGGCGAGCTTTCTTT.